Reported below is one T cell receptor beta chain. Its antigen is not yet known. No qualities accompany the bases; no much larger clone lies one base away. Peripheral blood CD8+ and CD4+ T cells from healthy donors, Susac syndrome patients and multiple sclerosis patients were profiled using high-throughput TCR beta sequencing. Susac syndrome patients met recently defined diagnostic criteria for definite or probable disease. Bulk CD8+ and CD4+ T cells were purified by magnetic negative isolation, while CD8+ TEMRA cells were enriched using FACS. Blood was collected in EDTA tubes and processed within 24 hours, with PBMCs isolated through density gradient centrifugation. PBMCs intended for TCR sequencing were cryopreserved in liquid nitrogen and thawed later in a water bath at 37 degrees C. Purity of sorted or isolated CD4+, CD8+ and CD8+ TEMRA cells was at least 90%. This sample is part of a study of CD8 T cells in Susac syndrome (dated by TCRdb to the late 2010s). For context, the study as a whole: Of the Susac syndrome patients who were sequenced, more than five had clinically active disease and fewer than ten were in clinical remission. Whether CD8+ T cell activation and differentiation in Susac syndrome was antigen driven was tested using repertoire sequencing. At the time of blood withdrawal, Susac syndrome patients were either therapy-naive, taking corticosteroids (with some also receiving IVIg), or on IVIg alone. Clonality of the CD8+ T cell repertoire was compared between more than 10 healthy donors, approximately 14 Susac syndrome patients and roughly 16 multiple sclerosis patients.

Looking up the germline V gene (reference sequence) yields CDR1 MNHEY and CDR2 SMNVEV. The CDR3 goes from the cysteine to the phenylalanine over 15 residues. The retained sequence is limited to the CDR3, 45 bases, with the frame set at the first base. V lost 6 bases and J lost 4 bases; the stretch between them is 16 bases long. What the work shows at the level of the full study, not this receptor alone: The number of individuals in the TCR sequencing and HLA analysis was recognized as being relatively small. Fewer than 20 Susac-specific public clones were identified in the total CD8+ repertoire, and about 5 Susac-specific public clones were identified in the CD8+ TEMRA repertoire. Clonal expansion was observed in Susac syndrome CD8+ repertoires, with the highest expansion in CD8+ TEMRA cells and greater expansion in clinically active than in remitting patients.

RNA was extracted using the RNeasy kit, and roughly 0.5 to 1 microgram was reverse transcribed with random hexamers. The immunoSEQ multiplex PCR assay, covering 54 Vbeta and 13 Jbeta segments, was used to amplify TCR beta CDR3 regions. Bias from PCR amplification was corrected by using a synthetic template baseline for primer optimization and for computational correction. Turning to the authors' computational methods: Reads were assigned to V, D and J genes according to IMGT and analyzed in immunoSEQ Analyzer, with only productive sequences retained. To calculate clonality, Shannon entropy was normalized by log2 of the number of productive unique sequences and then subtracted from one. For each patient and control, public and private clones were evaluated among the 100 most prevalent clones. Clones were defined as Susac-specific when absent from the healthy and MS cohorts, from 1052 published viral clones and from other ImmuneACCESS disease sequences. TCRdb reanalyzed the raw reads on its own, using fastp at Q25 for trimming and MiXCR for clone calling, and kept in-frame beta chains. Entries are consolidated by CDR3 protein sequence, retaining the most common genes and DNA. The V and J calls were not made by the authors but by TCRdb's processing. The sample records 85,000 to 120,000 distinct CDR3 sequences, roughly 95% of which are singletons. The top ten clones comprise over 0.35% of the sample.

The receptor comes from a human donor with Susac syndrome. The specimen sequenced was CD8+ T cells from PBMCs. This sequence uses TRBV27 and TRBJ1-3, with a tentative D gene TRBD1 over 5 matching bases. Read as DNA, the sequence is TGTGCCAGCAGCGCAGACGGGGGGACCGGAAACACCATATATTTT. Translated, it reads CASSADGGTGNTIYF.